The table lists the clone carrying this TCR beta chain with many counts. Time point described: newly diagnosed GD, antithyroid drugs for less than 3 months. PBMCs were the source of the RNA used for TCR sequencing. The ends were cut back, 7 bases at V and 2 bases at J, with 18 bases in the middle. Germline V gives CDR1 ENHRY, CDR2 SYGVKD. The CDR3 has 16 residues. This sample is part of a study of regulatory T cells in long-lasting Graves disease. Investigators prepared the TCR beta libraries by applying iRepertoire HTBI primers and Arm-PCR of CDR3 regions. Via MiXCR, TCRdb re-called the multiplex PCR reads, giving one row per CDR3 protein. Of some 220,000 distinct CDR3 sequences in the sample, roughly 19% are singletons; the top ten hold approximately 12%. The data were also submitted as part of a second study, on T cells in Graves' hyperthyroidism and ophthalmopathy. That source reports: Over 18 months, lack of ophthalmopathy progression marked Graves' hyperthyroidism as stable. Blood samples included most of the expanded thyroid clonotypes exceeding 0.001. The model predicted ophthalmopathy a median roughly six months before onset.

The V call is TRBV10-3, the J call TRBJ1-5; D ambiguous. The sequenced sample was peripheral blood mononuclear cells (PBMCs), obtained at new diagnosis, from a patient treated with antithyroid drugs. The source is a woman in her twenties or thirties with Graves disease. The CDR3 spells CAIKAATGLGNQPQHF. The CDR3 DNA reads as TGTGCCATCAAAGCAGCCACGGGCCTCGGCAATCAGCCCCAGCATTTT.